This T cell receptor beta chain derives from a study of T cell clonotyping in hematopoietic cell transplantation. V was clipped by 2 bases and J by 4 bases, with 12 bases between them. The CDR3 sequence is 15 residues long. Looked up from germline, CDR1 is MNHEY and CDR2 is SMNVEV (reference sequence). Time point of the sample: recipient sample about 28 days before transplant, after cytoreduction. The table came from immunoSEQ multiplex PCR; TCRdb's copy has only in-frame clones and leaves some out. The repertoire includes 25,000 to 35,000 clones, more than 85% of them detected once, and around 2.4% sits in the top ten.

This receptor was taken from a man over 45 with acute myeloid leukemia. Some clones in this sample may be carry-over from other donors' samples. The chain employs TRBV27 and TRBJ1-5; D perhaps matches TRBD1 (5 bases). Sequencing was performed on peripheral blood mononuclear cells, taken before stem cell transplant. This CDR3 is CASSLEGHFNQPQHF. For the CDR3, the DNA is TGTGCCAGCAGTTTAGAGGGGCACTTTAATCAGCCCCAGCATTTT.